One sample yielded the 23 T cell receptor beta chains listed below, sequenced in a study of blood T cell repertoires in COVID-19. Clones were read by immunoSEQ multiplex PCR, and TCRdb kept only the in-frame ones, dropping some. The sample carries 150,000 or so clones, around 87% recorded once. Sequencing input: peripheral blood. Receptors originate from a man younger than 30 with COVID-19, enrolled during active disease.

The V gene is TRBV2, the J gene TRBJ1-1; TRBD1 agrees at 7 bases. The trim removed 8 bases at V and 2 bases at J, leaving 8 bases unmatched. The CDR3 is 14 amino acids. The V gene's germline CDR1 is SNHLY and CDR2 FYNNEI. The CDR3 coding sequence is TGTGCCAGCGGGAGACAGGGAAGCAACACTGAAGCTTTCTTT. Translated: CASGRQGSNTEAFF.

The chain carries TRBV6-5 and TRBJ1-3; D remains unclear. The CDR3 is 14 amino acids. The germline gives CDR1 MNHEY, CDR2 SVGAGI. Deletions cut 3 bases from V and 4 bases from J, with 10 bases between. CDR3 sequence reads: CASSYRGSGNTIYF. The DNA of the CDR3 is TGTGCCAGCAGTTATCGAGGGTCCGGAAACACCATATATTTT.

This chain joins TRBV5-8 and TRBJ2-7; 8 bases agree with TRBD1. This CDR3 spans 13 amino acids. V gave up 2 bases and J gave up 6 bases; unmatched junction bases: 4. Germline V gene data show CDR1 as SGHTS and CDR2 as YDEGEE. CDR3 loop: CASSFRGPVEQYF. CDR3 sequence (DNA): TGTGCCAGCAGCTTCAGGGGGCCAGTCGAGCAGTACTTC.

This clone turned up a few times. At one boundary the junction diverges from the germline segment, which might be a read error. This sequence joins TRBV6-5 and TRBJ1-4; D uncertain. Germline V CDR1 and CDR2: MNHEY, SVGAGI. This CDR3 contains 12 residues. The DNA for the CDR3 is TGTGCCAGCAGTTACTCCGGTGAAAAACTGCTTTTT. It specifies CASSYSGEKLLF.

Here the CDR3 reads CAIQTTSGRKDTQYF. CDR3 coding DNA: TGTGCCATCCAAACGACTAGCGGGAGGAAGGATACGCAGTATTTT. The rearrangement joins TRBV7-9 to TRBJ2-3; TRBD2 matches at 13 bases. Germline assignment: CDR1 SEHNR and CDR2 FQNEAQ (reference sequence). Unmatched junction bases numbered 10, after V lost 10 bases and J lost 6 bases. This CDR3 is 15 amino acids long.

Here the CDR3 reads CATSEGYGYTF. CDR3 bases: TGTGCCACTTCCGAGGGCTATGGCTACACCTTC. The rearrangement links TRBV27 to TRBJ1-2; D unclear. V gave up 10 bases and J gave up 4 bases, with 10 bases separating them. CDR1 is MNHEY, CDR2 SMNVEV, per germline (reference sequence). The CDR3 consists of 11 residues.

As to this clone: A junction end diverges from the germline sequence, so it may reflect a read error. V gene TRBV28 combines with J gene TRBJ1-4, with 10 bases fitting TRBD1. The CDR3 sequence is 16 residues long. Looked up from germline, CDR1 is MDHEN and CDR2 is SYDVKM. CDR3 DNA: TGTGCCAGCAGTTATTCCCGCGGGACAGGGGACGAAAAACTGCTTTTT. Protein: CASSYSRGTGDEKLLF.

V and J are TRBV19 and TRBJ2-6; D may be TRBD1 (6 bases). The CDR3 covers 17 residues. Germline V gene data show CDR1 as LNHDA and CDR2 as SQIVND (reference sequence). Trimming cost V 7 bases and J 0 bases, with 16 bases left between them. This CDR3 is CASNTGHPHSGANVLTF. DNA for the CDR3: TGTGCCAGTAATACGGGACACCCTCACTCTGGGGCCAACGTCCTGACTTTC.

The genes are TRBV6-6 and TRBJ1-5, with TRBD1 identical over 7 bases. Looked up from germline, CDR1 is MNHNY and CDR2 is SVGAGI (reference sequence). The CDR3 loop spans 14 amino acids. Trimming removed 3 bases from V and 4 bases from J; junction bases left unmatched: 3. CDR3 in DNA: TGTGCCAGCAGTTATGGGGACAGAAATCAGCCCCAGCATTTT. Its translation is CASSYGDRNQPQHF.

The genes are TRBV7-2 and TRBJ2-1, with a possible D match to TRBD1 (6 bases). V was shortened by 2 bases and J by 12 bases, with 17 bases between the two germline ends. The CDR3 contains 14 residues. Germline CDR1 reads SGHTA; CDR2 reads FQGNSA. CDR3 nucleotides: TGTGCCAGCAGCTTATCGGGTTATGGGGGCTCGCAGTTCTTC. Amino acids: CASSLSGYGGSQFF.

The rearrangement links TRBV9 to TRBJ2-7; 7 nucleotides align to TRBD2. Germline trimming cut 0 bases from V and 4 bases from J; bases unmatched to any gene: 7. The CDR3 runs 15 residues. Germline V gene lookup returns CDR1 SGDLS and CDR2 YYNGEE. CDR3 sequence (DNA): TGTGCCAGCAGCGTAGAGGGGAGGGCCGATTACGAGCAGTACTTC. It codes for CASSVEGRADYEQYF.

J is TRBJ2-1 and V is TRBV29-1; tentatively, D is TRBD2 (6 bases). The V and J ends lost 2 bases and 6 bases respectively, with 11 bases between them. The CDR3 is made up of 13 amino acids. Germline V gene data show CDR1 as SQVTM and CDR2 as ANQGSEA. CDR3 amino acids: CSVERGGFNEQFF. CDR3 nucleotides: TGCAGCGTTGAAAGGGGAGGTTTCAATGAGCAGTTCTTC.

The chain links TRBV27 to TRBJ2-1; D uncertain. Deletions cut 2 bases from V and 10 bases from J, with 9 bases between. Germline loops: CDR1 MNHEY, CDR2 SMNVEV (reference sequence). This CDR3 is 12 amino acids long. The CDR3 DNA is TGTGCCAGCAGTTTAGGAGCGCAGGAGCAGTTCTTC. Translating it yields CASSLGAQEQFF.

V is TRBV11-2 and J is TRBJ1-1, with a tentative D call TRBD1 (5 bases). The ends were cut back, 4 bases at V and 2 bases at J, with 11 bases in the middle. CDR1 and CDR2 from the germline V gene are SGHAT and FQNNGV. CDR3 length: 14 amino acids. CDR3 in DNA: TGTGCCAGCAGCTCCACCAGGGCAAACACTGAAGCTTTCTTT. Protein sequence: CASSSTRANTEAFF.

This chain joins TRBV29-1 and TRBJ2-3, with unresolved D. The CDR3 has 12 amino acids. Germline CDR1 reads SQVTM; CDR2 reads ANQGSEA. V lost 7 bases, J lost 0 bases, and 8 bases lay in between. The CDR3 loop is CSGRTSTDTQYF. Here the CDR3 DNA reads TGCAGCGGAAGAACTAGCACAGATACGCAGTATTTT.

This clone occurred a few times. The J gene is TRBJ2-7, the V gene TRBV7-9; 8 nucleotides agree with TRBD1. The CDR3 spans 14 residues. In germline, CDR1 is SEHNR, CDR2 FQNEAQ (reference sequence). J was trimmed by 6 bases and V by 5 bases; bases with no gene match: 9. CDR3 loop: CASSLGQGWAEQYF. The CDR3 nucleotides read TGTGCCAGCAGCCTCGGACAGGGTTGGGCCGAGCAGTACTTC.

The genes are TRBV30 and TRBJ2-1; D is unresolved. Trimming removed 8 bases from V and 6 bases from J, with 14 bases in between. Germline CDR1 is GTSNPN and CDR2 is SVGIG (reference sequence). The CDR3 is 12 residues long. This chain's CDR3 is CALGTGSNEQFF. The CDR3 bases are TGTGCCCTAGGAACTGGAAGCAATGAGCAGTTCTTC.

This clone has a single count. The V and J genes are TRBV13 and TRBJ2-4; 8 nucleotides agree with TRBD1. V lost 5 bases and J lost 4; bases outside the gene matches: 13. There are 17 residues in the CDR3. Germline CDR1 PRHDT, CDR2 FYEKMQ (reference sequence). The CDR3 nucleotides are TGTGCCAGCAGCCGGGGGCCAGGGACAGGAGGAAAAAACATTCAGTACTTC. As protein: CASSRGPGTGGKNIQYF.

The rearrangement uses TRBV18 and TRBJ1-2, with D perhaps matching TRBD1 (6 bases). The CDR3 is made up of 13 amino acids. Trimming took 5 bases from V and 3 from J, leaving 10 bases between them. Germline values: CDR1 KGHSH, CDR2 LQKENI. DNA of the CDR3: TGTGCCAGCTCAAGCACAGGGTACTATGGCTACACCTTC. Its protein product is CASSSTGYYGYTF.

The chain joins TRBV7-2 to TRBJ1-6, with 10 positions matching TRBD1. V trimming: 1 base; J trimming: 7 bases; junction bases outside the gene matches: 4. Germline V gene data show CDR1 as SGHTA and CDR2 as FQGNSA. The CDR3 is 16 residues long. The CDR3 nucleotides are TGTGCCAGCAGCTTAGACTCGGGACAGGGGAATTCACCCCTCCACTTT. It specifies CASSLDSGQGNSPLHF.

The rearrangement uses TRBV10-2 and TRBJ2-1; D gene uncertain. The germline V gene has CDR1 WSHSY and CDR2 SAAADI. The CDR3 has 14 amino acids. Trimming removed 4 bases from V and 0 bases from J, with 7 bases in between. The CDR3 reads CASSAWSSYNEQFF. The DNA of the CDR3 is TGCGCCAGCAGTGCCTGGAGCTCCTACAATGAGCAGTTCTTC.

The V gene is TRBV11-2, the J gene TRBJ1-4; 9 positions agree with TRBD1. This CDR3 region has 15 residues. After removal of 5 bases from V and 8 bases from J, the junction contained 9 bases not matched to a gene. The germline CDR1 and CDR2 sequences are SGHAT and FQNNGV. The CDR3: CASSLYRGPSEKLFF. CDR3 sequence (DNA): TGTGCCAGCAGCCTTTACAGGGGGCCATCCGAAAAACTGTTTTTT.

This CDR3 is CASSPPRGFYNEQFF. The CDR3 DNA follows: TGTGCCAGCAGCCCTCCCAGGGGGTTTTACAATGAGCAGTTCTTC. The J gene is TRBJ2-1, the V gene TRBV7-9, with 7 bases matching TRBD1. CDR1 SEHNR and CDR2 FQNEAQ come from the germline V gene (reference sequence). V trimming: 5 bases; J trimming: 4 bases; junction bases outside the gene matches: 8. The CDR3 length is 15 residues.